This T cell receptor beta chain was recorded in a study of blood T cell repertoires in COVID-19. In the study overall: The cDNA or gDNA used as material had been derived from T cells, B-cell-depleted T cells, or PBMCs.

This CDR3 comprises 13 residues. Germline CDR1 SEHNR, CDR2 FQNEAQ (reference sequence). V was pared by 5 bases and J by 4 bases, with 10 bases between. Method: immunoSEQ multiplex PCR; TCRdb's copy keeps in-frame clones and lacks some. Among 200,000 to 250,000 clones listed, 80% to 90% were seen once. The J gene is TRBJ2-3, the V gene TRBV7-9; no clear D gene. This receptor was obtained from a woman aged 45 to 65 with acute or convalescent COVID-19. Sequencing used peripheral blood. The CDR3 nucleotides read TGTGCCAGCAGCCCACTACTCCCAGATACGCAGTATTTT. Its protein product is CASSPLLPDTQYF.